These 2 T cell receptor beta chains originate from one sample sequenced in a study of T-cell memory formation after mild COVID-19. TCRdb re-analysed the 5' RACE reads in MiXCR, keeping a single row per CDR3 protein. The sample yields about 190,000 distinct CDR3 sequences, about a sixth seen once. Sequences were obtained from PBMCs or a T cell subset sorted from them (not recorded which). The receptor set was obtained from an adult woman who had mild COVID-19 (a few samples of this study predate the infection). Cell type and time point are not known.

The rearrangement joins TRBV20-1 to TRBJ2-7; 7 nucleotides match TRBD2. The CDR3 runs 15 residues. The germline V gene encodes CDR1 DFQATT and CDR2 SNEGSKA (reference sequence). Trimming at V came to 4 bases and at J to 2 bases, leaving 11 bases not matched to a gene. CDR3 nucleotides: TGCAGTGCTAACCAATGGGGGGGTGAACCCTACGAGCAGTACTTC. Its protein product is CSANQWGGEPYEQYF.

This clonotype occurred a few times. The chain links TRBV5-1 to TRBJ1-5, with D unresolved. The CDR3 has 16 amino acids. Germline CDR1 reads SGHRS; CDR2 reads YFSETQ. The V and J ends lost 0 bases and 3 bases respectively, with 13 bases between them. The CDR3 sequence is CASSLDPGAFNQPQHF. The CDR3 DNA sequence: TGCGCCAGCAGCTTGGATCCGGGAGCTTTCAATCAGCCCCAGCATTTT.